This T cell receptor beta chain originates from a study of regulatory T cells in long-lasting Graves disease. The time point denotes: newly diagnosed GD, antithyroid drugs for less than 3 months. TCR sequences were obtained from RNA taken from PBMCs. Building of the TCR beta libraries involved iRepertoire HTBI primers and Arm-PCR of CDR3 regions. TCRdb used MiXCR to reprocess the multiplex PCR reads, holding one entry per CDR3 protein. Of approximately 540,000 distinct CDR3 sequences listed, more than 10% are singletons. The CDR3 consists of 14 residues. Germline CDR1 SQVTM, CDR2 ANQGSEA. Deletions cut 4 bases from V and 5 bases from J, with 17 bases between. These records were also assigned to another study, of T cells in Graves' hyperthyroidism and ophthalmopathy.

The V and J genes are TRBV29-1 and TRBJ1-1; possibly TRBD1 for D (6 bases). This specimen consisted of peripheral blood mononuclear cells (PBMCs), obtained at new diagnosis, from a patient treated with antithyroid drugs. This TCR was sampled from a woman in her thirties with Graves disease. The DNA for the CDR3 is TGCAGCGTTGGGGTTGTGGGGGCAGGAACTGAAGCTTTCTTT. Protein product: CSVGVVGAGTEAFF.